The rows below give T cell receptor beta chains drawn from one sample of a study of T-cell reconstitution after alpha-beta-depleted transplantation in children. TCRdb reprocessed the PCR reads via MiXCR and lists one record per CDR3 protein. The profile shows some 590,000 distinct CDR3 sequences, roughly a tenth of them singletons. The starting material was PBMCs from the stem cell graft donor, obtained from the stem cell graft. The receptors shown here come from a human donor who donated a stem cell graft to a child with acute myeloid leukemia. CDR3s include the opening cysteine and the closing phenylalanine or tryptophan. The order of the fields is J gene, V gene, D gene, clone size, CDR3 DNA, CDR3 protein. A D gene is named only where the DNA matches it firmly. The size of a clone is reported for some rows only, either as once, few or many, or as a class for expanded clones.

>TRBJ2-3|TRBV19|-|-
TGTGCCAGTAGTAAGGTCCAGGGGGATACGCAGTATTTT
CASSKVQGDTQYF
>TRBJ2-1|TRBV11-3|TRBD2|many
TGTGCCAGCAGCTTAGAAACTAGCGGGAGGGATGAGCAGTTCTTC
CASSLETSGRDEQFF
>TRBJ2-1|TRBV6-2/TRBV6-3|-|-
TGTGCCAGCATCAACGGGGGATTTCCCCAATACAATGAGCAGTTCTTC
CASINGGFPQYNEQFF
>TRBJ2-7|TRBV20-1|TRBD2|many
TGCAGTGCTAGACGGGGGGGATACGAGCAGTACTTC
CSARRGGYEQYF
>TRBJ2-1|TRBV29-1|-|-
TGCAGCGATAACGAGGCCCCCGGTGAGCAGTTCTTC
CSDNEAPGEQFF
>TRBJ2-7|TRBV20-1|-|-
TGCAGTGCTAGAGATCAGGACTACACAACTCCGTTC
CSARDQDYTTPF
>TRBJ2-1|TRBV6-6|TRBD2|many
TGTGCCAGCAGGATTAGCGGGAGAGACTCCAATGAGCAGTTCTTC
CASRISGRDSNEQFF
>TRBJ2-1|TRBV7-9|TRBD2|-
TGTGCCAGCAGCTTGGCGGGAGGGCCAATTAGGAATGAGCAGTTCTTC
CASSLAGGPIRNEQFF
>TRBJ1-6|TRBV10-3|TRBD1|few
TGTGCCATCAGGCCGGGACAGGTGGATTCACCCCTCCACTTT
CAIRPGQVDSPLHF
>TRBJ2-5|TRBV7-2|-|-
TGTGCCAGCACCCCGTCCACGGGTGAGACCCAGTACTTC
CASTPSTGETQYF
>TRBJ2-1|TRBV20-1|TRBD2|once
TGCAGTGCTAGACTAGCGGGAGGCTACTACAATGAGCAGTTCTTC
CSARLAGGYYNEQFF
>TRBJ2-3|TRBV2|-|many
TGTGCCAGCACAACTGGACACAGCACAGATACGCAGTATTTT
CASTTGHSTDTQYF
>TRBJ1-3|TRBV30|-|-
TGTGCCTGGAAGGGTTACGCGAACACCATATATTTT
CAWKGYANTIYF
>TRBJ2-3|TRBV5-1|-|-
TGCGCCAGCAGCCCCACCTCTAGCGCCCCATTCACAGATACGCAGTATTTT
CASSPTSSAPFTDTQYF
>TRBJ1-6|TRBV20-1|-|few
TGCAGTGCTAGGGGGGAGGCCCTGGTGGGGTCACCCCTCCACTTT
CSARGEALVGSPLHF
>TRBJ2-5|TRBV11-2|-|-
TGTGCCAGCAGCTTGCATTCTGGTGGGGAGACCCAGTACTTC
CASSLHSGGETQYF
>TRBJ2-7|TRBV20-1|TRBD2|-
TGCAGTGCGGGCGGGGGGACAAACGAGCAGTACTTC
CSAGGGTNEQYF
>TRBJ1-2|TRBV5-1|TRBD1|many
TGCGCCAGCAGCGGTAGAGGGACAGGGGAGAACTATGGCTACACCTTC
CASSGRGTGENYGYTF
>TRBJ2-4|TRBV12-3/TRBV12-4|-|-
TGTGCCAGCAGGGCAGAGGGGAACATTCAGTACTTC
CASRAEGNIQYF
>TRBJ2-3|TRBV29-1|-|many
TGCAGCGTGGCTAGTCCAGATACGCAGTATTTT
CSVASPDTQYF
>TRBJ2-7|TRBV29-1|TRBD2|-
TGCAGCGTTCTGGGACGAACTAGCGGTCCCAGGGAGCAGTACTTC
CSVLGRTSGPREQYF
>TRBJ2-5|TRBV30|TRBD1|few
TGTGCCTGGAGCCGGGGACAGCAAGAGACCCAGTACTTC
CAWSRGQQETQYF
>TRBJ2-7|TRBV6-2/TRBV6-3|TRBD2|few
TGTGCCAGCGGAGATGGACTAGCGGGAGGCCCTTACAGCAACGAGCAGTACTTC
CASGDGLAGGPYSNEQYF
>TRBJ1-2|TRBV7-2|TRBD1|-
TGTGCCAGCAGCCCGCAGGGGGGGCACTATGGCTACACCTTC
CASSPQGGHYGYTF
>TRBJ1-4|TRBV12-5|-|few
TGTGCTAGTGGTTCCCCTCCGGACAGAACACCAACTAATGAAAAACTGTTTTTT
CASGSPPDRTPTNEKLFF
>TRBJ2-7|TRBV28|-|-
TGTGCCAGCAGTTTCCCAATTGGGAGCGCCTACGAGCAGTACTTC
CASSFPIGSAYEQYF
>TRBJ1-1|TRBV9|TRBD1|-
TGTGCCAGCGGACAGGGCTCTGAAGCTTTCTTT
CASGQGSEAFF
>TRBJ2-5|TRBV20-1|-|-
TGCAGTGCTAGAGATGGGAGCGGGTTAGAAGGGACCCAGTACTTC
CSARDGSGLEGTQYF
>TRBJ2-7|TRBV20-1|TRBD2|many
TGCAGTGCTAGAGATGCGGGGAGAAAAACTAGCGGGAGAAATCCGCAGTACTTC
CSARDAGRKTSGRNPQYF
>TRBJ2-1|TRBV3-1|TRBD2|few
TGTGCCAGCAGCCAAGGGGGGAGGGCCTTTATGGGCTCCTACAATGAGCAGTTCTTC
CASSQGGRAFMGSYNEQFF
>TRBJ1-1|TRBV2|TRBD1|-
TGTGCCAGCAGGACAGGGGGTACGAACACTGAAGCTTTCTTT
CASRTGGTNTEAFF
>TRBJ2-7|TRBV20-1|TRBD2|-
TGCAGTGCTAGAGCCGGGACTAGCGGGACGGACGAGCAGTACTTC
CSARAGTSGTDEQYF
>TRBJ1-2|TRBV9|-|few
TGTGCCAGCAGTTACATTACCCCAGGGGTGCGGGGCTATGGCTACACCTTC
CASSYITPGVRGYGYTF
>TRBJ1-3|TRBV29-1|TRBD1|-
TGCAGCGTGTCACCGGGACAGGGGGAGCCTGGAAACACCATATATTTT
CSVSPGQGEPGNTIYF
>TRBJ2-3|TRBV20-1|-|-
TGCAGTGCTAGAGATGACACCATCAGCACAGATACGCAGTATTTT
CSARDDTISTDTQYF
>TRBJ2-7|TRBV29-1|TRBD1|many
TGCAGCGCCCTGACAGGGCCCTACGAGCAGTACTTC
CSALTGPYEQYF